This entry lists 15 T cell receptor beta chains sequenced from one sample in a study of blood T cell repertoires in COVID-19. Assay used: immunoSEQ multiplex PCR; TCRdb lists only in-frame clones, some missing. The sample consists of 100,000 to 120,000 clones, approximately 70% of them appearing once. The sequenced material came from peripheral blood. The receptor set was obtained from a woman aged 55-75 years with acute or convalescent COVID-19.

The chain links TRBV28 to TRBJ1-5, with D possibly matching TRBD1 (5 bases). Germline V gene data show CDR1 as MDHEN and CDR2 as SYDVKM. The CDR3 spans 15 residues. Trimming shortened V by 3 bases and J by 3 bases, and 12 bases separated the two germline ends. CDR3 nucleotide sequence: TGTGCCAGCAGTTTGGGGGGGTTGTACAATCAGCCCCAGCATTTT. Its protein is CASSLGGLYNQPQHF. Complete variable domain (other parts from reference TRBV28 and TRBJ1-5): DVKVTQSSRYLVKRTGEKVFLECVQDMDHENMFWYRQDPGLGLRLIYFSYDVKMKEKGDIPEGYSVSREKKERFSLILESASTNQTSMYLCASSLGGLYNQPQHFGDGTRLSIL.

V and J are TRBV15 and TRBJ1-2, with D unresolved. Germline V gene sequence: CDR1 LNHNV, CDR2 YYDKDF (reference sequence). The V end lost 2 bases, the J end lost 2 bases, and 3 bases lay between the germline ends. The CDR3 length is 12 residues. CDR3 in DNA: TGTGCCACCAGCAGACAGAACTATGGCTACACCTTC. Amino acid sequence: CATSRQNYGYTF.

The gene calls are TRBV3-1 (or the pseudogene TRBV3-2) and TRBJ2-3; D possibly corresponds to TRBD2 (5 bases). The germline V gene encodes CDR1 LGHDT and CDR2 YNNKEL (reference sequence). V was trimmed by 0 bases and J by 1 base, leaving 17 bases between them. This CDR3 region has 18 residues. The CDR3 DNA sequence: TGTGCCAGCAGCCAAGATTACATCAGACTATCGGGCACAGATACGCAGTATTTT. Encoded protein: CASSQDYIRLSGTDTQYF.

This rearrangement joins TRBV11-2 to TRBJ1-2; no definite D call. Germline V gene lookup returns CDR1 SGHAT and CDR2 FQNNGV. The CDR3 is made up of 12 amino acids. Trimming cost V 1 base and J 5 bases, with 5 bases left between them. Here the CDR3 DNA reads TGTGCCAGCAGCTTAGGCGGGTATGGCTACACCTTC. This codes for CASSLGGYGYTF.

V is TRBV10-3 and J is TRBJ1-2; TRBD1 agrees at 7 bases. CDR3 length: 12 amino acids. V trimming: 10 bases; J trimming: 3 bases; junction bases outside the gene matches: 5. Per germline, CDR1 ENHRY and CDR2 SYGVKD. The CDR3 DNA sequence: TGTGCCACCGGACAGGCGGACTATGGCTACACCTTC. Residues: CATGQADYGYTF.

The chain recombines TRBV18 with TRBJ1-3, with TRBD1 as a possible D gene (5 bases). The CDR3 sequence is 13 residues long. Trimming shortened V by 2 bases and J by 16 bases, and 18 bases separated the two germline ends. Germline values: CDR1 KGHSH, CDR2 LQKENI. CDR3 sequence (DNA): TGTGCCAGCTCACCAGGTGTGGACACCCTGGGCTATTTT. As protein: CASSPGVDTLGYF.

This clone was seen more than once but under ten times. The V gene is TRBV6-6, the J gene TRBJ2-7; 8 bases align to TRBD2. The germline V gene encodes CDR1 MNHNY and CDR2 SVGAGI (reference sequence). The CDR3 has 14 amino acids. The ends lost 2 bases at V and 4 bases at J; junction bases unmatched: 4. In DNA form, the CDR3 reads TGTGCCAGCAGTTACGGCCGGGGGGGGTACGAGCAGTACTTC. Translated: CASSYGRGGYEQYF.

The chain carries TRBV9 and TRBJ2-2; weak D call: TRBD1 (5 bases). The CDR3 spans 15 residues. Germline lookup yields CDR1 SGDLS and CDR2 YYNGEE. The V end lost 2 bases, the J end lost 2 bases, and 10 bases lay between the germline ends. The CDR3 here is CASSVLQGNTGELFF. In DNA form, the CDR3 reads TGTGCCAGCAGCGTTTTGCAGGGAAACACCGGGGAGCTGTTTTTT. Drawing the rest from reference TRBV9 and TRBJ2-2, the complete variable domain is DSGVTQTPKHLITATGQRVTLRCSPRSGDLSVYWYQQSLDQGLQFLIQYYNGEERAKGNILERFSAQQFPDLHSELNLSSLELGDSALYFCASSVLQGNTGELFFGEGSRLTVL.

A few counts support this clone. V is TRBV27 and J is TRBJ1-6, with TRBD1 identical over 11 bases. Looked up from germline, CDR1 is MNHEY and CDR2 is SMNVEV (reference sequence). This CDR3 comprises 15 residues. V shed 6 bases, J shed 9 bases, and the junction held 7 bases outside the gene matches. CDR3 sequence (DNA): TGTGCCAGCAGAATGGGACAGGGGGATGGTTCACCCCTCCACTTT. Its protein is CASRMGQGDGSPLHF.

V usage is TRBV5-1 and J usage is TRBJ1-2, with 8 nucleotides matching TRBD1. The length of the CDR3 is 14 residues. V lost 4 bases, J lost 1 base, and 3 bases stayed unmatched. Germline CDR1 reads SGHRS; CDR2 reads YFSETQ. The chain's CDR3 is CASSLTGDNYGYTF. CDR3 DNA: TGCGCCAGCAGCCTGACAGGGGATAACTATGGCTACACCTTC.

The chain has TRBV29-1 and TRBJ1-1, with D maybe TRBD1 (6 bases). The CDR3 is 17 amino acids. Trimming removed 4 bases from V and 1 base from J, with 22 bases in between. CDR1 is SQVTM and CDR2 is ANQGSEA in the germline V gene. This chain's CDR3 is CSVVAQRGMLGNTEAFF. CDR3 sequence (DNA): TGCAGCGTTGTGGCCCAGAGGGGGATGTTGGGGAACACTGAAGCTTTCTTT. The whole variable domain, filled in from reference TRBV29-1 and TRBJ1-1, reads SAVISQKPSRDICQRGTSLTIQCQVDSQVTMMFWYRQQPGQSLTLIATANQGSEATYESGFVIDKFPISRPNLTFSTLTVSNMSPEDSSIYLCSVVAQRGMLGNTEAFFGQGTRLTVV.

The genes are TRBV19 and TRBJ1-2; weak D call: TRBD1 (6 bases). CDR1 and CDR2 (germline): LNHDA, SQIVND (reference sequence). CDR3 length equals 15 residues. With 6 bases removed from V and 4 bases from J, the gap between germline ends came to 18 bases. CDR3 bases: TGTGCCAGTAGCGCAAAACGGGGGGCGGGCTATGGCTACACCTTC. Its translation: CASSAKRGAGYGYTF.

The J gene is TRBJ2-7, the V gene TRBV7-2, with TRBD1 matching over 8 bases. This CDR3 is 13 amino acids long. V lost 7 bases and J lost 2; bases outside the gene matches: 4. Germline values: CDR1 SGHTA, CDR2 FQGNSA. The CDR3 nucleotides are TGTGCCAGCACCAGGACAGGGACCTACGAGCAGTACTTC. This encodes CASTRTGTYEQYF. Drawing the rest from reference TRBV7-2 and TRBJ2-7, the complete variable domain is GAGVSQSPSNKVTEKGKDVELRCDPISGHTALYWYRQSLGQGLEFLIYFQGNSAPDKSGLPSDRFSAERTGGSVSTLTIQRTQQEDSAVYLCASTRTGTYEQYFGPGTRLTVT.

The chain has TRBV7-6 and TRBJ2-3; 9 bases are shared with TRBD2. CDR1 is SGHVS, CDR2 FNYEAQ, per germline. This CDR3 is built from 15 residues. Trimming removed 3 bases from V and 6 bases from J; junction bases left unmatched: 7. The CDR3 region has the DNA TGTGCCAGCAGCTTCGGGACTAGCCGGAGTGATACGCAGTATTTT. Translation gives CASSFGTSRSDTQYF.

CDR3 in DNA: TGTGCCAGCAGACTCGGGGGACAGGGGAATGAAAAACTGTTTTTT. Its translation: CASRLGGQGNEKLFF. The gene calls are TRBV6-6 and TRBJ1-4; 10 bases line up with TRBD1. V lost 6 bases, J lost 5 bases, and 6 bases stayed unmatched. The CDR3 covers 15 residues. From germline, CDR1 is MNHNY and CDR2 SVGAGI (reference sequence).